The sequence of this T cell receptor beta chain was determined in a study of blood T cell repertoires in COVID-19. TCRdb keeps only in-frame clones here, not all; method: immunoSEQ multiplex PCR. The repertoire includes around 300,000 clones, around 90% of them detected once, and 1.5% to 2% sits in the top ten. V shed 3 bases and J shed 4 bases, with 15 bases lying between them. Germline values: CDR1 LGHNA, CDR2 YSLEER. The CDR3 is 15 amino acids. The sequencing sample was made of PBMCs or T cells enriched from blood (not recorded which). V gene TRBV4-3 combines with J gene TRBJ1-2; D remains ambiguous. The clonotype was recovered from a woman in her thirties or forties who had recovered from COVID-19. CDR3 sequence (DNA): TGCGCCAGCAGCCATAACCGGCGGAACTCCTATGGCTACACCTTC. Amino acid sequence: CASSHNRRNSYGYTF.